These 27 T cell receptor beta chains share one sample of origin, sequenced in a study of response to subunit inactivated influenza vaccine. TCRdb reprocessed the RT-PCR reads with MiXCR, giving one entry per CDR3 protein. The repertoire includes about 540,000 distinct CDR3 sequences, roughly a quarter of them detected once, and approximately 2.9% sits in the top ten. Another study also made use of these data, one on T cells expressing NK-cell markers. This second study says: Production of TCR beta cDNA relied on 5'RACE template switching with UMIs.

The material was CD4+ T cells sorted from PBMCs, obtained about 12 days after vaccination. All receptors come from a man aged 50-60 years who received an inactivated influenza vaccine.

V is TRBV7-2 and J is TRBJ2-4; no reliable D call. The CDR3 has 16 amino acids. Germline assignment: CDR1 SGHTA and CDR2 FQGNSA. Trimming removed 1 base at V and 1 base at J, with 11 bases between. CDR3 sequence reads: CASSLEGLQAKNIQYF. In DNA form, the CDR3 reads TGTGCCAGCAGCTTAGAGGGCTTGCAGGCCAAAAACATTCAGTACTTC.

The CDR3 protein is CATRAGGGVEETQYF. CDR3 bases: TGTGCCACCCGGGCGGGGGGAGGAGTGGAAGAGACCCAGTACTTC. The chain has TRBV10-3 and TRBJ2-5; 8 positions match TRBD2. The germline V gene encodes CDR1 ENHRY and CDR2 SYGVKD. V shed 10 bases, J shed 3 bases, and the junction held 13 bases outside the gene matches. This CDR3 is built from 15 residues.

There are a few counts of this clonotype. The CDR3 bases are TGCGCCAGCAGCCAAGCGACAGGGGTAGGCTACACCTTC. Residues: CASSQATGVGYTF. The chain uses TRBV4-1 and TRBJ1-2; 8 positions agree with TRBD1. Germline V gene data show CDR1 as MGHRA and CDR2 as YSYEKL. J gave up 8 bases and V 1 base, and 3 bases lay outside the gene matches. The length of the CDR3 is 13 residues.

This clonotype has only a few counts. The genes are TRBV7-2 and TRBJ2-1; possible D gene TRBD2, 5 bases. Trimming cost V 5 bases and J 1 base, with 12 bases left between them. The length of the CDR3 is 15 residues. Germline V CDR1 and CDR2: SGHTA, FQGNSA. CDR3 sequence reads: CASSPRTASYNEQFF. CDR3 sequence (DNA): TGTGCCAGCAGCCCTCGGACTGCTTCCTACAATGAGCAGTTCTTC.

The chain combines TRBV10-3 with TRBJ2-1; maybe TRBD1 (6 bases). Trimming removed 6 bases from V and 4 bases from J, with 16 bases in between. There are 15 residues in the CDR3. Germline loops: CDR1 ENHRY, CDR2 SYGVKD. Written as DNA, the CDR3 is TGTGCCATCAGGGTTGGGGCAGGGGATTACAATGAGCAGTTCTTC. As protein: CAIRVGAGDYNEQFF.

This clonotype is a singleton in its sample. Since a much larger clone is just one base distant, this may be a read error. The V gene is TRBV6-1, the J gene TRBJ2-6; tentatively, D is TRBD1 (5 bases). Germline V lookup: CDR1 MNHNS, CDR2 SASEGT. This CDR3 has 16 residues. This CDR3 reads CASSELPHSGANVLSF. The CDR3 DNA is TGTGCCAGCAGTGAACTCCCTCACTCTGGGGCCAACGTCCTGTCTTTC.

CDR3 region: CASSSHRGGYEQYF. The CDR3 DNA reads as TGTGCCAGCAGTAGTCACAGGGGAGGGTACGAGCAGTACTTC. V and J are TRBV27 and TRBJ2-7; the D gene could be TRBD1 or TRBD2 (7 bases each). V gave up 5 bases and J gave up 4 bases, with 15 bases separating them. Germline V lookup: CDR1 MNHEY, CDR2 SMNVEV (reference sequence). The CDR3 spans 14 residues.

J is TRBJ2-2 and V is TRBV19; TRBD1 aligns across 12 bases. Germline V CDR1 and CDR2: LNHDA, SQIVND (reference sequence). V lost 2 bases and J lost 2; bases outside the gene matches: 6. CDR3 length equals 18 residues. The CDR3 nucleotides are TGTGCCAGTAGTATACCCGGGACAGGGGGCTCAAACACCGGGGAGCTGTTTTTT. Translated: CASSIPGTGGSNTGELFF.

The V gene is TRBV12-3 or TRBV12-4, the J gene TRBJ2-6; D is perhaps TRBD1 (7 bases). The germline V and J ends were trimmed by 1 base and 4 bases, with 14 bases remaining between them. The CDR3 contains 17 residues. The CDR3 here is CASSLGRGRTGANVLTF. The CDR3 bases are TGTGCCAGCAGTTTAGGCAGGGGGAGGACGGGGGCCAACGTCCTGACTTTC.

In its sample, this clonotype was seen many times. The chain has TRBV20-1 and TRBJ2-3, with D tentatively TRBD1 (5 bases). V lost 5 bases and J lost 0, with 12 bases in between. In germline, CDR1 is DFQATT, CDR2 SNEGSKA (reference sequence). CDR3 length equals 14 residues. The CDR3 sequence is CSAAQGSSTDTQYF. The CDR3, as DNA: TGCAGTGCTGCCCAGGGTAGCAGCACAGATACGCAGTATTTT.

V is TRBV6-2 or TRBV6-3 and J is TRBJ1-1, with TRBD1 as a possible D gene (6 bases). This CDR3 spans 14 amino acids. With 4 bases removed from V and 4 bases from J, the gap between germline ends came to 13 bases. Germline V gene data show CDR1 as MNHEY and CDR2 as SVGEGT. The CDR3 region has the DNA TGTGCCAGCAGTTTTGGGGGCAGCACCACTGAAGCTTTCTTT. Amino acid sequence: CASSFGGSTTEAFF.

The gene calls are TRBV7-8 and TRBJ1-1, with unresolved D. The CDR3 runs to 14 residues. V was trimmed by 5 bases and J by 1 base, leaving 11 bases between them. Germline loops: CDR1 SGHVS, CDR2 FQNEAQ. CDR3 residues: CASSALDRNTEAFF. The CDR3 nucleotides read TGTGCCAGCAGCGCTCTGGATAGGAACACTGAAGCTTTCTTT.

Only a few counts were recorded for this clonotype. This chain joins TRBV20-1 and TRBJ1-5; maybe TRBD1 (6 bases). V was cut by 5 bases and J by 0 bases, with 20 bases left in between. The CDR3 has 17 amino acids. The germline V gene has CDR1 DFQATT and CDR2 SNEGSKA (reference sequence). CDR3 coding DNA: TGCAGTGCTGGGGGTCAGGGGACTCTATATAGCAATCAGCCCCAGCATTTT. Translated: CSAGGQGTLYSNQPQHF.

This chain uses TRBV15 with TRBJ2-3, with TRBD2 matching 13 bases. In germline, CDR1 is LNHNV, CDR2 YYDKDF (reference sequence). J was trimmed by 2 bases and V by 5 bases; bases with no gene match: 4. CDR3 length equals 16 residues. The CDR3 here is CATSRGTSGVTDTQYF. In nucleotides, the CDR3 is TGTGCCACCAGCCGAGGGACTAGCGGGGTCACAGATACGCAGTATTTT.

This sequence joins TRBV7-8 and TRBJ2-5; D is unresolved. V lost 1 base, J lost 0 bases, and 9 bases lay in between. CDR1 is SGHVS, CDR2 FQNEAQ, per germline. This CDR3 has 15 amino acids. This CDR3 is CASSLGILDQETQYF. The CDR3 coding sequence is TGTGCCAGCAGCTTAGGGATCTTAGACCAAGAGACCCAGTACTTC.

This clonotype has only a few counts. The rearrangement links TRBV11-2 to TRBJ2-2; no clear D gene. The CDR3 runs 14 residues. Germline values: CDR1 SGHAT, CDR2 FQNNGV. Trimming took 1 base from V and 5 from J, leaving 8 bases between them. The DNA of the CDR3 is TGTGCCAGCAGCTTAGTAACCGCTACCGGGGAGCTGTTTTTT. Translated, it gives CASSLVTATGELFF. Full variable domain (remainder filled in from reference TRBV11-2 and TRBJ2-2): EAGVAQSPRYKIIEKRQSVAFWCNPISGHATLYWYQQILGQGPKLLIQFQNNGVVDDSQLPKDRFSAERLKGVDSTLKIQPAKLEDSAVYLCASSLVTATGELFFGEGSRLTVL.

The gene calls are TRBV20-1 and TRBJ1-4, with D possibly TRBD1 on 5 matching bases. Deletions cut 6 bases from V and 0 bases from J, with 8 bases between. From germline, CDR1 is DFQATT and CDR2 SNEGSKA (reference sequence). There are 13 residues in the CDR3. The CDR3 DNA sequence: TGCAGTGCCAGACAGTCAACTAATGAAAAACTGTTTTTT. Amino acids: CSARQSTNEKLFF.

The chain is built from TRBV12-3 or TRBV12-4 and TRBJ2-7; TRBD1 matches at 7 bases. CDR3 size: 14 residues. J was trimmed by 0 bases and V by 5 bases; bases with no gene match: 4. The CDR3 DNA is TGTGCCAGCAGTACTCGGGACAGCTCCTACGAGCAGTACTTC. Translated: CASSTRDSSYEQYF.

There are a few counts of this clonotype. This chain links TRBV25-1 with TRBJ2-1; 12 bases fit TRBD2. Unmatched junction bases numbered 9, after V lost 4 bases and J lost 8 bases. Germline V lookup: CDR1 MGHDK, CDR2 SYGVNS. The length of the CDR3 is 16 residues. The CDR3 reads CASSGLGLAGRDEQFF. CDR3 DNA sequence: TGTGCCAGCAGTGGGCTAGGACTAGCGGGAAGGGATGAGCAGTTCTTC.

The CDR3 region has the DNA TGCGCCAGCAGCTTGTGGCTAGCGGGAACTAATGAGCAGTTCTTC. Amino acids: CASSLWLAGTNEQFF. The V gene is TRBV5-1, the J gene TRBJ2-1; 9 positions match TRBD2. Germline values: CDR1 SGHRS, CDR2 YFSETQ. V lost 1 base, J lost 7 bases, and 6 bases stayed unmatched. This CDR3 region has 15 residues.

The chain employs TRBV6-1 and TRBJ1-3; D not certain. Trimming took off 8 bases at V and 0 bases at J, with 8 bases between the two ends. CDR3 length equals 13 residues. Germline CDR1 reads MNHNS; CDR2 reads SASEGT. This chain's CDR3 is CASLALSGNTIYF. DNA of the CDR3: TGTGCCAGCCTAGCACTCTCTGGAAACACCATATATTTT.

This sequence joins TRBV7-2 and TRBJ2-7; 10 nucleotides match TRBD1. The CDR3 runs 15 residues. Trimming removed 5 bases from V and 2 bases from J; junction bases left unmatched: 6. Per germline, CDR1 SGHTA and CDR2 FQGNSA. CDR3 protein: CASSRTGQGPYEQYF. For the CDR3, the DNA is TGTGCCAGCAGCCGAACGGGACAGGGGCCCTACGAGCAGTACTTC.

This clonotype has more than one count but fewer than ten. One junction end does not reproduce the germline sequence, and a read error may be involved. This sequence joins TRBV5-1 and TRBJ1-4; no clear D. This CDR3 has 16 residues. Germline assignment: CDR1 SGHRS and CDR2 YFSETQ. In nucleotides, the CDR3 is TGCGCCAGCAGCTTGGATCAGACGGCAACGAATGAAAAACTGTTTTTT. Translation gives CASSLDQTATNEKLFF. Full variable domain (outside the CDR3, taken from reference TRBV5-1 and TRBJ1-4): KAGVTQTPRYLIKTRGQQVTLSCSPISGHRSVSWYQQTPGQGLQFLFEYFSETQRNKGNFPGRFSGRQFSNSRSEMNVSTLELGDSALYLCASSLDQTATNEKLFFGSGTQLSVL.

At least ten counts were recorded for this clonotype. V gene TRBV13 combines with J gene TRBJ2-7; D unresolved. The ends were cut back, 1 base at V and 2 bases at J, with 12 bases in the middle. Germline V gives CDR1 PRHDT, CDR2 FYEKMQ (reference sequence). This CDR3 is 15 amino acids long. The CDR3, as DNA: TGTGCCAGCAGCTTAGAAGGGTCCTTAACCTACGAGCAGTACTTC. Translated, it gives CASSLEGSLTYEQYF.

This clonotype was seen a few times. CDR3 bases: TGTGCCAGCAGCTTAGCACTAGCGGGAACCCCTCAGACCCAGTACTTC. This codes for CASSLALAGTPQTQYF. The chain recombines TRBV7-2 with TRBJ2-5; TRBD2 matches 10 bases. This CDR3 region has 16 residues. With V trimmed by 0 bases and J by 6 bases, 7 bases remained unmatched. Germline V gene data show CDR1 as SGHTA and CDR2 as FQGNSA.

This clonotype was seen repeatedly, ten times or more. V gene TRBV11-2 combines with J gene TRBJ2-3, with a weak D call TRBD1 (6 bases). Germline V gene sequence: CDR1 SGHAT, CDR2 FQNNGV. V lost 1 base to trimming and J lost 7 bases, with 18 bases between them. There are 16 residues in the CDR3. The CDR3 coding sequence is TGTGCCAGCAGCTTAGTTCCACAGGGCTTACGGAATACGCAGTATTTT. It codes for CASSLVPQGLRNTQYF.

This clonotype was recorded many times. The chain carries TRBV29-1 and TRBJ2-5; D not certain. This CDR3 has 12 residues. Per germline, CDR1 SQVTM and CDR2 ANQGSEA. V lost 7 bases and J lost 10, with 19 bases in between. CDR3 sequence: CSAGFTSGDQYF. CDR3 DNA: TGCAGCGCCGGTTTTACCAGTGGGGACCAGTACTTC.